The 26 T cell receptor beta chains given below trace back to one sample, sequenced in a study of blood T cell repertoires in COVID-19. Sequencing used immunoSEQ multiplex PCR; TCRdb keeps in-frame clones, though not all of them. Of about 120,000 clones in the sample, 86% were seen once. What was sequenced was peripheral blood. The receptors here all came from a man in his forties or fifties with acute or convalescent COVID-19.

The gene calls are TRBV4-1 and TRBJ1-5; weak D call: TRBD1 (5 bases). V lost 3 bases to trimming and J lost 4 bases, with 19 bases between them. The CDR3 has 17 residues. CDR1 and CDR2 (germline): MGHRA, YSYEKL. CDR3 coding DNA: TGCGCCAGCAGCCAGATCAGGGAAGGGGCTTCTAATCAGCCCCAGCATTTT. This translates into CASSQIREGASNQPQHF.

V is TRBV2 and J is TRBJ1-4; D is unresolved. Germline V gives CDR1 SNHLY, CDR2 FYNNEI. The CDR3 runs 15 residues. Trimming removed 6 bases from V and 8 bases from J, with 19 bases in between. For the CDR3, the DNA is TGTGCCAGCAGGGGAACCGACGGAGGGTGGGAAAAACTGTTTTTT. Translated: CASRGTDGGWEKLFF.

This clone was seen once. The gene calls are TRBV18 and TRBJ2-4; 7 nucleotides match TRBD1. The CDR3 totals 18 residues. The V gene end was trimmed by 2 bases and the J gene end by 0 bases; junction bases not matched to a gene: 10. Germline lookup yields CDR1 KGHSH and CDR2 LQKENI. DNA of the CDR3: TGTGCCAGCTCACCAGAGGTAGGGGGCAGACTAGCCAAAAACATTCAGTACTTC. It is translated as CASSPEVGGRLAKNIQYF.

The rearrangement links TRBV3-1 (or the pseudogene TRBV3-2) to TRBJ2-2; the D gene is possibly TRBD2 (6 bases). The germline V gene encodes CDR1 LGHDT and CDR2 YNNKEL (reference sequence). The CDR3 sequence is 15 residues long. Trimming cost V 4 bases and J 4 bases, with 13 bases left between them. CDR3 loop: CASSRVGGSTGELFF. CDR3 DNA: TGTGCCAGCAGCCGAGTCGGGGGAAGCACCGGGGAGCTGTTTTTT.

The chain recombines TRBV7-9 with TRBJ2-1; 8 bases map to TRBD2. Germline assignment: CDR1 SEHNR and CDR2 FQNEAQ (reference sequence). The CDR3 runs 16 residues. J was trimmed by 6 bases and V by 0 bases; bases with no gene match: 7. The CDR3 reads CASSLANLAGVNEQFF. The CDR3 DNA reads TGTGCCAGCAGCTTAGCTAATCTAGCGGGTGTCAATGAGCAGTTCTTC.

This clone has a handful of counts. V and J are TRBV11-3 and TRBJ1-1, with a weak D call TRBD1 (6 bases). CDR3 length: 15 amino acids. The V end was cut by 3 bases, the J end by 0 bases, with 11 bases between. Germline assignment: CDR1 SGHNT and CDR2 YENEEA. This CDR3 reads CASSLSTGMNTEAFF. The CDR3 DNA follows: TGTGCCAGCAGCTTGAGTACAGGGATGAACACTGAAGCTTTCTTT.

The genes are TRBV7-2 and TRBJ2-5; 9 bases fit TRBD2. CDR1 is SGHTA, CDR2 FQGNSA, per germline. Trimming took 2 bases from V and 5 from J; bases not matched to a gene: 18. CDR3 length equals 19 residues. The CDR3 DNA reads as TGTGCCAGCAGCTTAAAGGATGCTAGGCCTAGCGGGGTGTGGGAGACCCAGTACTTC. Its protein product is CASSLKDARPSGVWETQYF.

Only one count was recorded for this clone. The V call is TRBV9, the J call TRBJ1-3; D is unresolved. V dropped 0 bases and J dropped 4 bases, with 8 bases sitting between them. Per the germline V gene, CDR1 is SGDLS and CDR2 is YYNGEE. CDR3 length: 14 amino acids. As DNA, the CDR3 is TGTGCCAGCAGCGTAGGGGTGCGGGGAAACACCATATATTTT. Its protein is CASSVGVRGNTIYF.

This chain connects TRBV30 to TRBJ1-4; the match to TRBD1 covers 11 bases. The trim removed 1 base at V and 7 bases at J, leaving 5 bases unmatched. The CDR3 is 15 residues long. Germline CDR1 is GTSNPN and CDR2 is SVGIG (reference sequence). In DNA form, the CDR3 reads TGTGCCTGGAGTGACCGGGACAGGGGGGCTGAAAAACTGTTTTTT. Its translation: CAWSDRDRGAEKLFF.

This clone was found a few times. The chain combines TRBV19 with TRBJ2-3, with 8 bases fitting TRBD2. V shed 5 bases and J 5 bases; nucleotides not matched to a gene: 12. The CDR3 loop spans 16 amino acids. Germline V lookup: CDR1 LNHDA, CDR2 SQIVND (reference sequence). As DNA, the CDR3 is TGTGCCAGTAGTGGGGAACGGACTAGCCACGGAGATACGCAGTATTTT. Translation: CASSGERTSHGDTQYF. The variable domain in full, completed from reference TRBV19 and TRBJ2-3, reads DGGITQSPKYLFRKEGQNVTLSCEQNLNHDAMYWYRQDPGQGLRLIYYSQIVNDFQKGDIAEGYSVSREKKESFPLTVTSAQKNPTAFYLCASSGERTSHGDTQYFGPGTRLTVL.

The V call is TRBV6-2 or TRBV6-3, the J call TRBJ1-5; D call uncertain. Germline V gene data show CDR1 as MNHEY and CDR2 as SVGEGT. V lost 2 bases and J lost 0, with 17 bases in between. CDR3 length: 18 residues. This CDR3 is CASSYRTRQAYSNQPQHF. The CDR3 nucleotides are TGTGCCAGCAGTTACCGTACCAGGCAGGCATATAGCAATCAGCCCCAGCATTTT.

This chain connects TRBV11-2 to TRBJ2-3, with TRBD2 matching over 12 bases. Germline V gives CDR1 SGHAT, CDR2 FQNNGV. The CDR3 consists of 20 residues. Trimming at V came to 0 bases and at J to 2 bases, leaving 12 bases not matched to a gene. In DNA form, the CDR3 reads TGTGCCAGCAGCTTAGATCCGCCTCTACTAGCGGGGGGATACACAGATACGCAGTATTTT. Translating it yields CASSLDPPLLAGGYTDTQYF.

This chain uses TRBV6-1 with TRBJ2-7; D is perhaps TRBD1 (6 bases). Germline loops: CDR1 MNHNS, CDR2 SASEGT. Deletions cut 3 bases from V and 2 bases from J, with 14 bases between. CDR3 size: 15 residues. DNA of the CDR3: TGTGCCAGCAGTGAGGACAGCTCCGGGCCCTACGAGCAGTACTTC. Its protein product is CASSEDSSGPYEQYF.

The V gene is TRBV5-1, the J gene TRBJ2-1, with 10 nucleotides matching TRBD1. Germline CDR1 and CDR2: SGHRS and YFSETQ. The CDR3 runs 16 residues. V lost 4 bases to trimming and J lost 3 bases; unmatched junction nucleotides: 7. The CDR3 sequence is CASSDRTGGGYNEQFF. DNA of the CDR3: TGCGCCAGCAGCGACAGGACAGGGGGAGGCTACAATGAGCAGTTCTTC.

The chain uses TRBV27 and TRBJ1-1; 8 nucleotides agree with TRBD1. CDR1 MNHEY and CDR2 SMNVEV come from the germline V gene (reference sequence). After removal of 7 bases from V and 4 bases from J, the junction contained 14 bases not matched to a gene. The CDR3 extends over 16 amino acids. The CDR3 protein is CASNPSGQGVITEAFF. The DNA for the CDR3 is TGTGCCAGCAACCCATCCGGACAGGGTGTTATCACTGAAGCTTTCTTT.

In nucleotides, the CDR3 is TGTGCCAGCAGCTTAAGGGGAGGGGCTAGCACAGATACGCAGTATTTT. Encoded protein: CASSLRGGASTDTQYF. The chain is built from TRBV3-1 (or the pseudogene TRBV3-2) and TRBJ2-3; TRBD2 matches at 7 bases. This CDR3 region has 16 residues. Germline values: CDR1 LGHDT, CDR2 YNNKEL (reference sequence). V trimming: 5 bases; J trimming: 0 bases; junction bases outside the gene matches: 8.

This chain uses TRBV30 with TRBJ2-7; the match to TRBD1 covers 10 bases. This CDR3 is built from 14 residues. From germline, CDR1 is GTSNPN and CDR2 SVGIG (reference sequence). Trimming removed 1 base from V and 3 bases from J; junction bases left unmatched: 3. CDR3 sequence reads: CAWSDWTGGYEQYF. DNA of the CDR3: TGTGCCTGGAGTGACTGGACAGGGGGCTACGAGCAGTACTTC.

For the CDR3, the DNA is TGTGCCAGCAGTCTAGCGGGATATGGGGAGCTGTTTTTT. Translated, it gives CASSLAGYGELFF. The chain carries TRBV6-5 and TRBJ2-2; TRBD2 matches at 9 bases. The length of the CDR3 is 13 residues. V lost 5 bases to trimming and J lost 8 bases; unmatched junction nucleotides: 3. Per the germline V gene, CDR1 is MNHEY and CDR2 is SVGAGI.

The chain couples TRBV30 to TRBJ2-2; no definite D call. CDR3 length: 11 amino acids. Trimming removed 4 bases at V and 5 bases at J, with 5 bases between. Germline values: CDR1 GTSNPN, CDR2 SVGIG (reference sequence). The CDR3 loop is CAWTPTGELFF. As DNA, the CDR3 is TGTGCCTGGACCCCGACCGGGGAGCTGTTTTTT.

V and J are TRBV5-1 and TRBJ2-7, with a weak D call TRBD2 (7 bases). The CDR3 is made up of 14 amino acids. The ends were cut back, 3 bases at V and 3 bases at J, with 13 bases in the middle. Germline V gene data show CDR1 as SGHRS and CDR2 as YFSETQ. For the CDR3, the DNA is TGCGCCAGCAGCTCGGGGGAGGGGGTCTACGAGCAGTACTTC. Its translation: CASSSGEGVYEQYF.

The chain carries TRBV9 and TRBJ1-5, with D maybe TRBD1 (6 bases). The germline V gene has CDR1 SGDLS and CDR2 YYNGEE. Trimming removed 3 bases at V and 0 bases at J, with 10 bases between. The CDR3 runs 15 residues. CDR3 in amino acids: CASSAGTNSNQPQHF. Here the CDR3 DNA reads TGTGCCAGCAGCGCCGGGACAAATAGCAATCAGCCCCAGCATTTT.

The gene calls are TRBV5-6 and TRBJ2-3, with a tentative D call TRBD2 (5 bases). Per the germline V gene, CDR1 is SGHDT and CDR2 is YYEEEE. The CDR3 consists of 13 residues. V lost 2 bases and J lost 2, with 6 bases in between. CDR3 loop: CASSFSATDTQYF. The CDR3 DNA sequence: TGTGCCAGCAGCTTTAGCGCCACAGATACGCAGTATTTT.

This rearrangement joins TRBV2 to TRBJ1-6; 8 bases map to TRBD1. The CDR3 sequence is 15 residues long. V shed 4 bases, J shed 10 bases, and the junction held 9 bases outside the gene matches. Germline loops: CDR1 SNHLY, CDR2 FYNNEI. CDR3 sequence reads: CASSVRQGAGSPLHF. The CDR3 DNA sequence: TGTGCCAGCAGTGTCCGTCAGGGGGCTGGATCACCCCTCCACTTT. The whole variable domain, remainder taken from reference TRBV2 and TRBJ1-6, is EPEVTQTPSHQVTQMGQEVILRCVPISNHLYFYWYRQILGQKVEFLVSFYNNEISEKSEIFDDQFSVERPDGSNFTLKIRSTKLEDSAMYFCASSVRQGAGSPLHFGNGTRLTVT.

The J gene is TRBJ2-6, the V gene TRBV2, with 9 bases identical to TRBD1. Germline CDR1 is SNHLY and CDR2 is FYNNEI. CDR3 length equals 19 residues. V dropped 6 bases and J dropped 1; count of bases not matched to a gene: 13. This CDR3 is CASRVPGQGPGSGANVLTF. DNA of the CDR3: TGTGCCAGCAGGGTCCCGGGACAGGGTCCGGGGTCTGGGGCCAACGTCCTGACTTTC.

The rearrangement joins TRBV4-1 to TRBJ1-1; D not certain. The CDR3 length is 15 residues. V gave up 6 bases and J gave up 0 bases, with 14 bases separating them. Germline CDR1 and CDR2: MGHRA and YSYEKL. This CDR3 reads CASRPQLQVNTEAFF. As DNA, the CDR3 is TGCGCCAGCAGACCTCAACTTCAGGTGAACACTGAAGCTTTCTTT.

The chain uses TRBV29-1 and TRBJ1-2, with 8 bases fitting TRBD1. The junction had 2 bases not matched to a gene; V was cut back by 2 bases and J by 6 bases. The germline V gene encodes CDR1 SQVTM and CDR2 ANQGSEA. This CDR3 has 12 amino acids. In nucleotides, the CDR3 is TGCAGCGTTGAACAGGGGGCGCATGGCTACACCTTC. The encoded protein is CSVEQGAHGYTF.